This T cell receptor beta chain was recovered during a study of blood T cells in healthy people across ages. Study findings and constraints: It was found that TCR beta diversity correlated strongly with the percentage of naive T cells. The donors' CMV status was not determined, possibly confounding changes in expanded clonotypes.

This clonotype occurred a few times. Its antigen is not identified. A second 7 to 11 cycle PCR used barcoded and J-beta primers. TCRdb reprocessed the 5' RACE reads via MiXCR and lists one record per CDR3 protein. The sample consists of 910,000 or so distinct CDR3 sequences, roughly 51% of them appearing once. The V end was cut by 5 bases, the J end by 6 bases, with 15 bases between. The germline V gene encodes CDR1 SGHRS and CDR2 YFSETQ. This CDR3 has 13 amino acids. This chain connects TRBV5-1 to TRBJ2-7, with D hard to call. Input material: blood. This clonotype originated in a woman in her fifties or sixties in good health. CDR3 in amino acids: CASSAALVGEQYF. The CDR3 region has the DNA TGCGCCAGCAGTGCGGCCCTGGTGGGCGAGCAGTACTTC.